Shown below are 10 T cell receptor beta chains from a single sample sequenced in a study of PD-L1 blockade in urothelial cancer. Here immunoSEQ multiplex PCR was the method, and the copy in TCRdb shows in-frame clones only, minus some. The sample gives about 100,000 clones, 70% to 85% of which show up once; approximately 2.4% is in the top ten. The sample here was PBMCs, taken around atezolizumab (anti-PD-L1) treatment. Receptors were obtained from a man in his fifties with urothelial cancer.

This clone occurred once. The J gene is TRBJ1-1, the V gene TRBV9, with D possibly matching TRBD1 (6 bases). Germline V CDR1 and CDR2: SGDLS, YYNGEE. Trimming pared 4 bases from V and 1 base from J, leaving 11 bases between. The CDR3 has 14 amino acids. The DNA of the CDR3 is TGTGCCAGCAGCTTTACAGGGACGAACACTGAAGCTTTCTTT. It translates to CASSFTGTNTEAFF.

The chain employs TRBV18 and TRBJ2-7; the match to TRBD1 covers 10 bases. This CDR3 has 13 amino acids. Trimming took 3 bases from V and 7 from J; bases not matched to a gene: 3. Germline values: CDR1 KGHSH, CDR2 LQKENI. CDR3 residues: CASSPTGGYEQYF. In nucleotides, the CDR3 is TGTGCCAGCTCACCGACAGGGGGCTATGAGCAGTACTTC.

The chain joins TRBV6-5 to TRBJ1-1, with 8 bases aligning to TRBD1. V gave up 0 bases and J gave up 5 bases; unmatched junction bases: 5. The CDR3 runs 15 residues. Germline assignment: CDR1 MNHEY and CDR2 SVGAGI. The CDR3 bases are TGTGCCAGCAGTTACTCGGCAGGGGGCGGTACTGAAGCTTTCTTT. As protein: CASSYSAGGGTEAFF.

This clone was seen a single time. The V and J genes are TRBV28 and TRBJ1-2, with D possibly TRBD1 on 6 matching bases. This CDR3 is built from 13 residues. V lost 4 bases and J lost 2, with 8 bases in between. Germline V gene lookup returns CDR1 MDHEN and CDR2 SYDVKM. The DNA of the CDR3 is TGTGCCAGCAGTTATGGGGGCAACTATGGCTACACCTTC. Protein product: CASSYGGNYGYTF.

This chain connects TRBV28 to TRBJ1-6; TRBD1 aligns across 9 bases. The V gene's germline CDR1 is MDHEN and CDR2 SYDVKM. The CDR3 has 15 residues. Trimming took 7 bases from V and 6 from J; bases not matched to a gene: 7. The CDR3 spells CASIGQGTGNSPLHF. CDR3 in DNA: TGTGCCAGCATCGGACAGGGGACGGGTAATTCACCCCTCCACTTT.

This chain's CDR3 is CASRSVPGQRRTDTQYF. CDR3 DNA sequence: TGTGCCAGCAGATCTGTTCCGGGACAGAGACGCACAGATACGCAGTATTTT. The gene calls are TRBV28 and TRBJ2-3; 7 bases align to TRBD1. This CDR3 region has 17 residues. V was clipped by 6 bases and J by 1 base; unmatched bases: 13. Germline V gives CDR1 MDHEN, CDR2 SYDVKM.

CDR3 coding DNA: TGTGCCAGTAGTGAGGCGGTTACCTACGAGCAGTACTTC. Amino acids: CASSEAVTYEQYF. The chain has TRBV19 and TRBJ2-7; D is unresolved. This CDR3 is built from 13 residues. V shed 5 bases and J shed 2 bases, with 10 bases lying between them. CDR1 and CDR2 (germline): LNHDA, SQIVND (reference sequence). Variable domain in full (rest from reference TRBV19 and TRBJ2-7): DGGITQSPKYLFRKEGQNVTLSCEQNLNHDAMYWYRQDPGQGLRLIYYSQIVNDFQKGDIAEGYSVSREKKESFPLTVTSAQKNPTAFYLCASSEAVTYEQYFGPGTRLTVT.

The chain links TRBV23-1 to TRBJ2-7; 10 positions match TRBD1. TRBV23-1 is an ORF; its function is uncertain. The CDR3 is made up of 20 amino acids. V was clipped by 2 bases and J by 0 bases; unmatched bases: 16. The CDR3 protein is CASSQRKSFPGQGFSYEQYF. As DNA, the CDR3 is TGCGCCAGCAGTCAAAGGAAATCGTTCCCGGGACAGGGGTTCTCCTACGAGCAGTACTTC.

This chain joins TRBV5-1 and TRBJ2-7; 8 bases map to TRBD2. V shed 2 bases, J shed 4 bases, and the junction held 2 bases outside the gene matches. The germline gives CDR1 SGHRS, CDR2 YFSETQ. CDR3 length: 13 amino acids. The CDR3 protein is CASSLTGGYEQYF. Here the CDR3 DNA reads TGCGCCAGCAGCTTAACGGGAGGGTACGAGCAGTACTTC. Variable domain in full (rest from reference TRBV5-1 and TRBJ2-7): KAGVTQTPRYLIKTRGQQVTLSCSPISGHRSVSWYQQTPGQGLQFLFEYFSETQRNKGNFPGRFSGRQFSNSRSEMNVSTLELGDSALYLCASSLTGGYEQYFGPGTRLTVT.

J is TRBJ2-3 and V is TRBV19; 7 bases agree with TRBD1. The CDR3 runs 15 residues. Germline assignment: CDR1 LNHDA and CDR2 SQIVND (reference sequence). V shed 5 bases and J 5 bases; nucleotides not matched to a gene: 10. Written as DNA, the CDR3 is TGTGCCAGTAGTTCCTACAGGGGTAAAGGAGATACGCAGTATTTT. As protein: CASSSYRGKGDTQYF.